This T cell receptor (beta chain) is from a study of OX40 agonist ivuxolimab in advanced cancers. Study observations and caveats: CD4+ T cells averaged fewer expanded clones than CD8+ T cells.

Trimming took 6 bases from V and 1 from J, leaving 18 bases between them. There are 16 residues in the CDR3. Germline CDR1 reads MNHEY; CDR2 reads SMNVEV (reference sequence). About this clone itself: Its target is not known.

Repertoires were generated with immunoSEQ multiplex PCR, while TCRdb's copy carries only in-frame clones and drops some. There are 130,000 or so clones in the sample; about 93% occur only once, and more than 0.9% lies in the top ten. The sample in question was CD4+ or CD8+ T cells sorted from blood, obtained in a trial of the OX40 agonist ivuxolimab. The V gene is TRBV27, the J gene TRBJ1-1; D is undetermined. The clonotype comes from an adult with an advanced solid tumor such as melanoma, head and neck, liver or kidney cancer. CDR3 protein: CASSSSLRVRNTEAFF. CDR3 nucleotides: TGTGCCAGCAGCTCCTCTCTCAGAGTGAGGAACACTGAAGCTTTCTTT.